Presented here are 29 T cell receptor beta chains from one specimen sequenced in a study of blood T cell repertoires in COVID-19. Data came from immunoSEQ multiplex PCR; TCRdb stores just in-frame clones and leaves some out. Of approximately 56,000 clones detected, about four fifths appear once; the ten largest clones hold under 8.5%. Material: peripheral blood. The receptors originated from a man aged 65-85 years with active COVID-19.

Here the CDR3 reads CASSLGKGGDVNTEAFF. As DNA, the CDR3 is TGTGCCAGCAGCTTGGGGAAAGGGGGGGACGTGAACACTGAAGCTTTCTTT. The V call is TRBV11-2, the J call TRBJ1-1; D perhaps matches TRBD1 (6 bases). Germline V CDR1 and CDR2: SGHAT, FQNNGV. CDR3 length: 17 residues. Trimming removed 3 bases from V and 0 bases from J, with 17 bases in between.

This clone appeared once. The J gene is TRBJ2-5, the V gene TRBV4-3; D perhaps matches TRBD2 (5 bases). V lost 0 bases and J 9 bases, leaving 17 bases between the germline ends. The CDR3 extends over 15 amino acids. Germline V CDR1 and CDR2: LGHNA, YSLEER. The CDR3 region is CASSQDSTLGAAQYF. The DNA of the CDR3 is TGCGCCAGCAGCCAAGATTCGACACTGGGAGCCGCCCAGTACTTC.

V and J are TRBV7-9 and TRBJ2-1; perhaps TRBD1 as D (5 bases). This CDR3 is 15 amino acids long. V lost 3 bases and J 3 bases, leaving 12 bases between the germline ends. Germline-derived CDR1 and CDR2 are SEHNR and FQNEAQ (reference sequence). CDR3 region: CASSLETVIYNEQFF. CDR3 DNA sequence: TGTGCCAGCAGCTTGGAGACAGTTATCTACAATGAGCAGTTCTTC.

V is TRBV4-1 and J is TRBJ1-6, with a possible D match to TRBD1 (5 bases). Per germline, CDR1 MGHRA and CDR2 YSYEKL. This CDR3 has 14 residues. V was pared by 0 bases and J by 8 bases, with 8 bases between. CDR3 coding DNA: TGCGCCAGCAGCCAAGATCCAGGGTATTCACCCCTCCACTTT. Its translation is CASSQDPGYSPLHF.

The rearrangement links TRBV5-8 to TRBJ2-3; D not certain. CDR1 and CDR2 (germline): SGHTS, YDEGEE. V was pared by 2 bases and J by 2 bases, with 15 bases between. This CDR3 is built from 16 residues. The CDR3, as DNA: TGTGCCAGCAGCTTAACCAGTTTACAGTACACAGATACGCAGTATTTT. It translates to CASSLTSLQYTDTQYF.

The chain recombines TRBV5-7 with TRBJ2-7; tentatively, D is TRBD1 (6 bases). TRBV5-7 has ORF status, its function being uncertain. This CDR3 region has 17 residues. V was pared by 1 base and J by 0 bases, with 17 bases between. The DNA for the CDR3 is TGTGCCAGCAGCTTGAGTGGCGAGGGGGACATCTCCTACGAGCAGTACTTC. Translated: CASSLSGEGDISYEQYF.

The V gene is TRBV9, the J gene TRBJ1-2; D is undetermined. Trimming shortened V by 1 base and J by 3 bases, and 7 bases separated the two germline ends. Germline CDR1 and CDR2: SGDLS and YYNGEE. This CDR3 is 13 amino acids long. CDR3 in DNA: TGTGCCAGCAGCGTATCGGTGGACTATGGCTACACCTTC. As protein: CASSVSVDYGYTF.

The CDR3 region has the DNA TGTGCCAGCAGCTTAGACACACAAAGCTACGAGCAGTACTTC. Protein sequence: CASSLDTQSYEQYF. The J gene is TRBJ2-7, the V gene TRBV7-9; D is unclear. Deletions cut 1 base from V and 3 bases from J, with 10 bases between. The CDR3 is 14 amino acids. CDR1 SEHNR and CDR2 FQNEAQ come from the germline V gene (reference sequence).

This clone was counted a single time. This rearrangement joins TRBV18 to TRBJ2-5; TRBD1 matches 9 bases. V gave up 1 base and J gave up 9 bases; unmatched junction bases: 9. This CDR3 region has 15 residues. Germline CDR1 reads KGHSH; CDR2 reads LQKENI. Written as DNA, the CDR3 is TGTGCCAGCTCACCACTGGGACAGGGAAAGGAGTCCCAGTACTTC. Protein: CASSPLGQGKESQYF. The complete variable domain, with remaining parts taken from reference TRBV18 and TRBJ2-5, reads NAGVMQNPRHLVRRRGQEARLRCSPMKGHSHVYWYRQLPEEGLKFMVYLQKENIIDESGMPKERFSAEFPKEGPSILRIQQVVRGDSAAYFCASSPLGQGKESQYFGPGTRLLVL.

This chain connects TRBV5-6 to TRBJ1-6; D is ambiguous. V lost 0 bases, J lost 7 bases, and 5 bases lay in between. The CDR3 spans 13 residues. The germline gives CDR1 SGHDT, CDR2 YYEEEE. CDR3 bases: TGTGCCAGCAGCTTGGCGAGGAATTCACCCCTCCACTTT. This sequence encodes CASSLARNSPLHF.

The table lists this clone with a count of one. The CDR3 DNA reads TGTGCCAGCTTCCCCCATAGCGGGGGGTTGACAGATACGCAGTATTTT. Its protein is CASFPHSGGLTDTQYF. The V and J genes are TRBV5-4 and TRBJ2-3, with TRBD2 matching 10 bases. The V gene end was trimmed by 7 bases and the J gene end by 3 bases; junction bases not matched to a gene: 11. The germline gives CDR1 SGHNT, CDR2 YYREEE (reference sequence). The CDR3 loop spans 16 amino acids.

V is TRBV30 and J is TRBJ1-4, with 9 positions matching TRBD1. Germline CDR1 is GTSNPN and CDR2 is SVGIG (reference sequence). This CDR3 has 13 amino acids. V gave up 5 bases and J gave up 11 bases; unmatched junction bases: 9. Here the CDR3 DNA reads TGTGCCTGGGGACAGGGGATCGGCGCGAAACTGTTTTTT. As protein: CAWGQGIGAKLFF.

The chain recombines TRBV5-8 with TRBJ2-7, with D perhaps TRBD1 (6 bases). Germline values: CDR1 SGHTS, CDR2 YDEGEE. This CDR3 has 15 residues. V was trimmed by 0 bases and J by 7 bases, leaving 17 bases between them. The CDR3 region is CASSLGSQGSMEQYF. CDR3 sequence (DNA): TGTGCCAGCAGCTTGGGAAGTCAGGGGAGTATGGAGCAGTACTTC.

As DNA, the CDR3 is TGTGCCAGCTCGTCTCTAGCGGGGGGCGACACAGATACGCAGTATTTT. It translates to CASSSLAGGDTDTQYF. The rearrangement links TRBV18 to TRBJ2-3; TRBD2 agrees at 11 bases. The ends lost 6 bases at V and 2 bases at J; junction bases unmatched: 7. Germline values: CDR1 KGHSH, CDR2 LQKENI. There are 16 residues in the CDR3.

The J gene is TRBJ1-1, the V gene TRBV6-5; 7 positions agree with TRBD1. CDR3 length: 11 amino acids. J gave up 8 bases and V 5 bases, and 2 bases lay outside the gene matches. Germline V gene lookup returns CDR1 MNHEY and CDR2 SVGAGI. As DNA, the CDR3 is TGTGCCAGCAGTAACAGGGGAGAAGCTTTCTTT. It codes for CASSNRGEAFF.

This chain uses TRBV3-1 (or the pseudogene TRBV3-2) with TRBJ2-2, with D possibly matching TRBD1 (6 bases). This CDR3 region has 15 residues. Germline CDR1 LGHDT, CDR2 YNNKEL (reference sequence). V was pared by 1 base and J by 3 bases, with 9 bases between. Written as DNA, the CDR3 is TGTGCCAGCAGCCAAGCCAGGGGATACACCGGGGAGCTGTTTTTT. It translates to CASSQARGYTGELFF.

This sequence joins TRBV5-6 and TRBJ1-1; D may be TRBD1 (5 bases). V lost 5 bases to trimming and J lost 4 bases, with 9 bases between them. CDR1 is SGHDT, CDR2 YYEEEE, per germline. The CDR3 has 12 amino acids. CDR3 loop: CASSRGGTEAFF. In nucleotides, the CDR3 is TGTGCCAGCAGTCGGGGGGGCACTGAAGCTTTCTTT.

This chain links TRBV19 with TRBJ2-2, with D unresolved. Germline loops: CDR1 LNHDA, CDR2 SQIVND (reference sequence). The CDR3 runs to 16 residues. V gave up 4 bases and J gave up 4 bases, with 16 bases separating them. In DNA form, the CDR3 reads TGTGCCAGTAGTAACCGCAGGTCCCTCGGCACCGGGGAGCTGTTTTTT. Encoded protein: CASSNRRSLGTGELFF. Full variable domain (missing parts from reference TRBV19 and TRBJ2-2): DGGITQSPKYLFRKEGQNVTLSCEQNLNHDAMYWYRQDPGQGLRLIYYSQIVNDFQKGDIAEGYSVSREKKESFPLTVTSAQKNPTAFYLCASSNRRSLGTGELFFGEGSRLTVL.

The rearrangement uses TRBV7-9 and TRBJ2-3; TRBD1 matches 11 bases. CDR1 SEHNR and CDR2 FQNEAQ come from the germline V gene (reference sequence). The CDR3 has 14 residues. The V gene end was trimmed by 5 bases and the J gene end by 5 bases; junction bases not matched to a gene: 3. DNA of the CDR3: TGTGCCAGCAGCACGGGACAGGGGGAAGATACGCAGTATTTT. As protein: CASSTGQGEDTQYF.

This CDR3 is CASSLSHYNSPLHF. The CDR3 DNA reads TGTGCCAGCAGCTTAAGTCATTATAATTCACCCCTCCACTTT. The rearrangement links TRBV7-3 to TRBJ1-6; D is undetermined. Trimming removed 1 base at V and 4 bases at J, with 5 bases between. This CDR3 spans 14 amino acids. CDR1 SGHTA and CDR2 FQGTGA come from the germline V gene.

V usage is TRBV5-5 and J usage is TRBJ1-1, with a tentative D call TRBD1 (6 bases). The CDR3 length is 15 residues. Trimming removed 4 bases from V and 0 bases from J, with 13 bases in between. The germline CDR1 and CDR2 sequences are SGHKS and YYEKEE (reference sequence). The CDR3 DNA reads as TGTGCCAGCAGCGGGGGGGGCCGCATGAACACTGAAGCTTTCTTT. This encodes CASSGGGRMNTEAFF.

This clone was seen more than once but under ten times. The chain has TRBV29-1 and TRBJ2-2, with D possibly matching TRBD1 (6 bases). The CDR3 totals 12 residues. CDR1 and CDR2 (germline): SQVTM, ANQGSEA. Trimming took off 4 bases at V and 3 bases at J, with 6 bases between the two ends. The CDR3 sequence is CSVAGDTGELFF. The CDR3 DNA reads TGCAGCGTTGCAGGGGACACCGGGGAGCTGTTTTTT.

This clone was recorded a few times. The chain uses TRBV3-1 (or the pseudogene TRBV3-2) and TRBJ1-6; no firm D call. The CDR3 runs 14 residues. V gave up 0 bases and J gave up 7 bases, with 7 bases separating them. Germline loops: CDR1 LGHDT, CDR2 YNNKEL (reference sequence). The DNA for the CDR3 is TGTGCCAGCAGCCAAGAACAGCTGAATTCACCCCTCCACTTT. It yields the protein CASSQEQLNSPLHF.

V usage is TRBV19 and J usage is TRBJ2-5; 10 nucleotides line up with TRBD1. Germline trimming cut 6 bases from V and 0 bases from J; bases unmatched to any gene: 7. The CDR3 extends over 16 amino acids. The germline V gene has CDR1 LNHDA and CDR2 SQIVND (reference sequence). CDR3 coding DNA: TGTGCCAGTAGCCCATGGACAGGGGGGAACCAAGAGACCCAGTACTTC. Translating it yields CASSPWTGGNQETQYF.

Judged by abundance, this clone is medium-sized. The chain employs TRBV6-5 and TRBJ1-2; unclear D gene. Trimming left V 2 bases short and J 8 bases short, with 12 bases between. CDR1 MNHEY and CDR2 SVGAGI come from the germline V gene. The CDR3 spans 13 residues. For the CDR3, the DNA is TGTGCCAGCAGTTACCTGCAGGCTGGGGGCTACACCTTC. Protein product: CASSYLQAGGYTF.

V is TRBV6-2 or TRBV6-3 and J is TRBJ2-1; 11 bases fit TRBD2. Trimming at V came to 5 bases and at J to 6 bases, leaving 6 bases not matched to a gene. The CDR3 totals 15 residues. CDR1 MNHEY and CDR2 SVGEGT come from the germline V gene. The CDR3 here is CASSLTSGGLNEQFF. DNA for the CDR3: TGTGCCAGCAGTCTAACTAGCGGGGGCCTCAATGAGCAGTTCTTC.

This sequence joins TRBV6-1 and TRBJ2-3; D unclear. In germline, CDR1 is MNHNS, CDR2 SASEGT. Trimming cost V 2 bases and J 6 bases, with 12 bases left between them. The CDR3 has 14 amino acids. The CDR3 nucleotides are TGTGCCAGCAGTGAACGTGAGTCGCCCGATACGCAGTATTTT. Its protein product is CASSERESPDTQYF.

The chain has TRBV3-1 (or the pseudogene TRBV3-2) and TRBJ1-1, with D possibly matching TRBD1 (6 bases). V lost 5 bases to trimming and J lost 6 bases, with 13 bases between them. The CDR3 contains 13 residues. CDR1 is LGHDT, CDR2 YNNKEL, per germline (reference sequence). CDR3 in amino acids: CASSSFRGAEAFF. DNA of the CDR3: TGTGCCAGCAGCTCATTCAGGGGAGCTGAAGCTTTCTTT.

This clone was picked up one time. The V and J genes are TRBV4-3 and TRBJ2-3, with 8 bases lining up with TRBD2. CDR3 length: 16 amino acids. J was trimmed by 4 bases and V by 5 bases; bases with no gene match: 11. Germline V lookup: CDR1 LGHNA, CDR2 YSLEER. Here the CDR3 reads CASSYSWRGDPDTQYF. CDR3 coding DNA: TGCGCCAGCAGCTATTCCTGGCGGGGGGACCCAGATACGCAGTATTTT.